The clone carrying this T cell receptor (beta chain) was counted a few times. The sample holds other DNA sequences that translate to the same CDR3. This specimen belongs to a study of radiation and T cells in renal cell carcinoma. Data came from immunoSEQ multiplex PCR; TCRdb stores just in-frame clones and leaves some out. The sample consists of about 78,000 clones, roughly nine tenths of them appearing once. V was shortened by 0 bases and J by 0 bases, with 7 bases between the two germline ends. The CDR3 is made up of 14 amino acids. CDR1 and CDR2 from the germline V gene are SGHRS and YFSETQ. Time point meaning: blood 4 weeks post-SBRT, at nephrectomy. The treatment here: 15 Gy SBRT to primary tumor, nephrectomy 4 weeks later.

This clonotype was obtained from a woman in her 70s with renal cell carcinoma. This material consisted of blood, taken from a patient whose treatment included radiotherapy and nephrectomy. V is TRBV5-1 and J is TRBJ2-7, with D uncertain. The CDR3 loop is CASSLAGSSYEQYF. The DNA of the CDR3 is TGCGCCAGCAGCTTGGCAGGCAGCTCCTACGAGCAGTACTTC.